These 9 T cell receptor beta chains were all obtained from the same sample, sequenced in a study of shared clonotypes between healthy human individuals (dated by TCRdb to 2019 to 2021). The library was built by means of the immunoSEQ multiplex PCR assay. TCRdb obtained this table from immuneACCESS and retained in-frame rearrangements with V and J assigned. These tables miss some clones; where compared with another copy, unresolved V genes account for less than half of the shortfall, and the remainder is unexplained. The sample yields a few million clones; over 85% were counted once. The ten largest clones represent roughly 0.15% of the sample. Sequences were obtained from naive CD4+ T cells sorted from blood. The intended sense of this specimen's cell subset or site label: CD45RA+ positively selected. The receptors here all came from a man aged 18 to 35 in good health.

The J gene is TRBJ1-2, the V gene TRBV6-5; no clear D gene. This CDR3 region has 13 residues. Trimming took 2 bases from V and 4 from J, leaving 8 bases between them. CDR1 and CDR2 (germline): MNHEY, SVGAGI. The CDR3 DNA follows: TGTGCCAGCAGTTACGACCCCGCCTATGGCTACACCTTC. Its protein product is CASSYDPAYGYTF.

This clone has a single count. The V gene is TRBV6-1, the J gene TRBJ2-5; TRBD1 matches 9 bases. The CDR3 length is 15 residues. Trimming at V came to 6 bases and at J to 0 bases, leaving 5 bases not matched to a gene. Per the germline V gene, CDR1 is MNHNS and CDR2 is SASEGT. CDR3 sequence (DNA): TGTGCCAGCAGCTGGGGGGACAGGGACCAAGAGACCCAGTACTTC. The encoded protein is CASSWGDRDQETQYF.

This chain uses TRBV27 with TRBJ2-7; the D gene is possibly TRBD1 (6 bases). The CDR3 is made up of 15 amino acids. Trimming took off 5 bases at V and 1 base at J, with 15 bases between the two ends. CDR1 MNHEY and CDR2 SMNVEV come from the germline V gene (reference sequence). The CDR3 bases are TGTGCCAGCAGTCCAGGGGCAACCCTTTCCTACGAGCAGTACTTC. It specifies CASSPGATLSYEQYF.

This chain links TRBV7-6 with TRBJ2-1, with no clear D. In germline, CDR1 is SGHVS, CDR2 FNYEAQ. The ends were cut back, 1 base at V and 9 bases at J, with 10 bases in the middle. The CDR3 has 13 amino acids. The CDR3 is CASSLDPRGEQFF. CDR3 DNA sequence: TGTGCCAGCAGCTTAGACCCCCGCGGTGAGCAGTTCTTC. The full variable domain, with the rest looked up from reference TRBV7-6 and TRBJ2-1, is GAGVSQSPRYKVTKRGQDVALRCDPISGHVSLYWYRQALGQGPEFLTYFNYEAQQDKSGLPNDRFSAERPEGSISTLTIQRTEQRDSAMYRCASSLDPRGEQFFGPGTRLTVL.

The V gene is TRBV6-1, the J gene TRBJ1-5, with 7 bases fitting TRBD1. Trimming cost V 2 bases and J 7 bases; bases outside gene matches: 11. The CDR3 loop spans 16 amino acids. Germline loops: CDR1 MNHNS, CDR2 SASEGT. The DNA for the CDR3 is TGTGCCAGCAGTGAACGTAGGACAGGAGATGGACAGCCCCAGCATTTT. As protein: CASSERRTGDGQPQHF.

J is TRBJ2-5 and V is TRBV14; D is unclear. Per germline, CDR1 SGHDN and CDR2 FVKESK. This CDR3 comprises 14 residues. Trimming took off 4 bases at V and 1 base at J, with 10 bases between the two ends. In DNA, the CDR3 is TGTGCCAGCAGCCCGAGACAAGGCCAAGAGACCCAGTACTTC. Translation gives CASSPRQGQETQYF.

This rearrangement joins TRBV12-5 to TRBJ2-3, with D perhaps TRBD1 or TRBD2 (6 bases each). Trimming pared 7 bases from V and 6 bases from J, leaving 20 bases between. CDR1 LGHNT and CDR2 FRNRAP come from the germline V gene. The CDR3 consists of 15 residues. For the CDR3, the DNA is TGTGCTAGTGCTACCTCCTCGGGGGCGGGGGATACGCAGTATTTT. This encodes CASATSSGAGDTQYF.

The chain combines TRBV30 with TRBJ2-7; 7 positions agree with TRBD1. The CDR3 consists of 14 residues. Trimming removed 1 base from V and 6 bases from J; junction bases left unmatched: 9. Looked up from germline, CDR1 is GTSNPN and CDR2 is SVGIG (reference sequence). CDR3 sequence: CAWSGQGLWGEQYF. The CDR3 DNA reads as TGTGCCTGGAGTGGACAGGGCTTGTGGGGCGAGCAGTACTTC.

The V call is TRBV5-1, the J call TRBJ2-5; weak D call: TRBD2 (6 bases). Germline V lookup: CDR1 SGHRS, CDR2 YFSETQ. Trimming shortened V by 2 bases and J by 1 base, and 18 bases separated the two germline ends. The CDR3 is made up of 17 amino acids. In DNA form, the CDR3 reads TGCGCCAGCAGCTTAGCGCCGACACGGGGGTTCCAAGAGACCCAGTACTTC. Translation gives CASSLAPTRGFQETQYF.